Listed below are T cell receptor beta chains from one sample, sequenced in a study of response to subunit inactivated influenza vaccine. A single record per CDR3 protein comes from TCRdb applying MiXCR to the RT-PCR reads. Among around 600,000 distinct CDR3 sequences, 11% were seen once, and the ten largest hold approximately 10%. These data were likewise used in another study, on T cells expressing NK-cell markers.

Sequenced here: PBMCs from blood, sampled on the day of vaccination. The receptors come from a man aged 45-65 years who received an inactivated influenza vaccine. Both conserved end residues are part of each CDR3. D genes are given only for firm matches. Part of the rows lack a size; the others show once, few, many or a class for expanded clones.

size: few; V: TRBV20-1; D: .; J: TRBJ2-2; CDR3: CSAKSGTTFTGELFF; DNA: TGCAGTGCTAAAAGCGGGACAACGTTCACCGGGGAGCTGTTTTTT
size: few; V: TRBV5-5; D: TRBD2; J: TRBJ2-5; CDR3: CASSLGVSGGTETQYF; DNA: TGTGCCAGCAGCTTGGGGGTTAGCGGGGGGACGGAGACCCAGTACTTC
size: few; V: TRBV19; D: .; J: TRBJ2-3; CDR3: CASSFGAASTDTQYF; DNA: TGTGCCAGTAGTTTCGGGGCCGCTAGCACAGATACGCAGTATTTT
size: few; V: TRBV5-1; D: TRBD2; J: TRBJ2-5; CDR3: CASSSISGGKETQYF; DNA: TGCGCCAGCAGCTCGATTAGCGGGGGTAAAGAGACCCAGTACTTC
size: few; V: TRBV3-1; D: .; J: TRBJ2-1; CDR3: CASSQRGGLDNEQFF; DNA: TGTGCCAGCAGCCAGAGGGGGGGGCTTGACAATGAGCAGTTCTTC
size: .; V: TRBV29-1; D: TRBD2; J: TRBJ2-7; CDR3: CSAMTSGGPYEQYF; DNA: TGCAGCGCCATGACTAGCGGGGGACCCTACGAGCAGTACTTC
size: few; V: TRBV11-2; D: TRBD1; J: TRBJ1-3; CDR3: CASSYIFDRGYTGNTIYF; DNA: TGTGCCAGCAGCTATATTTTTGACAGGGGATACACTGGAAACACCATATATTTT
size: many; V: TRBV12-3/TRBV12-4; D: .; J: TRBJ1-3; CDR3: CASSFVGNTIYF; DNA: TGTGCCAGCAGTTTTGTTGGAAACACCATATATTTT
size: many; V: TRBV28; D: TRBD2; J: TRBJ2-1; CDR3: CASSFSSGRDNEQFF; DNA: TGTGCCAGCAGTTTTTCCAGCGGGAGGGACAATGAGCAGTTCTTC
size: .; V: TRBV7-9; D: .; J: TRBJ2-7; CDR3: CASSFGESGLRQYF; DNA: TGTGCCAGCAGCTTTGGAGAATCGGGACTCAGGCAGTACTTC
size: few; V: TRBV29-1; D: TRBD2; J: TRBJ2-5; CDR3: CSVGGGLAGVPGETQYF; DNA: TGCAGCGTCGGTGGCGGACTAGCGGGAGTACCGGGAGAGACCCAGTACTTC